Shown below are 32 T cell receptor beta chains from a single sample sequenced in a study of blood T cells in healthy people across ages. It was with a sample-barcoded 5' primer and a J-beta primer mix that a second PCR of about 7 to 12 cycles was run. TCRdb passed the 5' RACE reads through MiXCR, listing each CDR3 protein once. The repertoire holds roughly 1.6 million distinct CDR3 sequences, about 35% seen once, with 10% to 12% in the top ten. Sequenced material: blood. All receptors come from a woman in her twenties or thirties in good health.

This clonotype has only a few counts. The J gene is TRBJ2-7, the V gene TRBV20-1, with D possibly TRBD2 on 5 matching bases. Trimming shortened V by 4 bases and J by 0 bases, and 10 bases separated the two germline ends. CDR3 length: 13 residues. Germline V gene lookup returns CDR1 DFQATT and CDR2 SNEGSKA (reference sequence). The CDR3 is CSAKDSSSYEQYF. As DNA, the CDR3 is TGCAGTGCTAAGGACTCGAGCTCCTACGAGCAGTACTTC.

This clonotype was recorded at least ten times. This chain connects TRBV10-3 to TRBJ2-3; possibly TRBD2 for D (5 bases). The germline V and J ends were trimmed by 5 bases and 2 bases, with 8 bases remaining between them. Germline V CDR1 and CDR2: ENHRY, SYGVKD. The CDR3 runs to 13 residues. CDR3 loop: CAISPDSTDTQYF. The CDR3 region has the DNA TGTGCCATCAGTCCGGACTCCACAGATACGCAGTATTTT.

The chain carries TRBV21-1 and TRBJ2-7; no DNA check was done on the table's D call, TRBD1. TRBV21-1 is deemed a pseudogene. CDR3 size: 14 residues. This CDR3 is CASSKVQGRYEQYF. CDR3 nucleotides: TGTGCCAGCAGCAAAGTACAGGGACGATACGAGCAGTACTTC.

In regard to this clonotype: A read error may account for a junction end that differs from germline. The rearrangement joins TRBV7-9 to TRBJ2-6; D possibly corresponds to TRBD1 (5 bases). CDR1 SEHNR and CDR2 FQNEAQ come from the germline V gene (reference sequence). This CDR3 comprises 16 residues. The DNA of the CDR3 is TGTACCAGCAGCTTGGAGCAGGGCTCTGGGGCCAACGTCCTGACTTTC. This sequence encodes CTSSLEQGSGANVLTF.

This clonotype was detected ten times or more. The junction departs from germline at one end; a sequencing error may be responsible. V gene TRBV4-1 combines with J gene TRBJ2-7; D remains unclear. The CDR3 is made up of 13 amino acids. Germline-derived CDR1 and CDR2 are MGHRA and YSYEKL. This chain's CDR3 is CASSQAPSYEQYF. The CDR3 nucleotides read TGTGCCAGCAGCCAAGCCCCCTCCTACGAGCAGTACTTC.

This clonotype was detected once. The chain couples TRBV10-3 to TRBJ2-1, with unresolved D. Trimming left V 6 bases short and J 7 bases short, with 7 bases between. The CDR3 is 11 amino acids. CDR1 ENHRY and CDR2 SYGVKD come from the germline V gene. The CDR3 region has the DNA TGTGCCATCAGCGGCAGGAATGAGCAGTTCTTC. Protein: CAISGRNEQFF.

This rearrangement joins TRBV15 to TRBJ2-5, with D possibly being TRBD1 (7 bases). V was clipped by 1 base and J by 4 bases, with 10 bases between them. Germline V gene sequence: CDR1 LNHNV, CDR2 YYDKDF (reference sequence). The CDR3 runs 14 residues. CDR3 loop: CATSRAQGGETQYF. The CDR3, as DNA: TGTGCCACCAGCAGAGCGCAGGGGGGAGAGACCCAGTACTTC.

The chain is built from TRBV28 and TRBJ2-5; no clear D. The CDR3 extends over 12 amino acids. The V gene lost 6 bases and the J gene lost 5 bases, with 10 bases spanning the gap. The germline V gene encodes CDR1 MDHEN and CDR2 SYDVKM. The CDR3 DNA is TGTGCCAGCAGCACGCTACGTGAGACCCAGTACTTC. This encodes CASSTLRETQYF.

The rearrangement links TRBV2 to TRBJ1-2; D unresolved. Germline CDR1 is SNHLY and CDR2 is FYNNEI. The CDR3 is made up of 12 amino acids. Between the trimmed V and J ends, which lost 7 bases and 5 bases, there was a span of 11 bases. For the CDR3, the DNA is TGTGCCAGCACCCCCTCGGATTATGGCTACACCTTC. This codes for CASTPSDYGYTF.

The table lists this clonotype with a few counts. The V call is TRBV20-1, the J call TRBJ2-5; 7 nucleotides align to TRBD1. With 5 bases clipped from V and 5 bases from J, the junction kept 14 bases outside the gene matches. The CDR3 contains 15 residues. The germline V gene has CDR1 DFQATT and CDR2 SNEGSKA (reference sequence). The chain's CDR3 is CSADPGQYNLETQYF. CDR3 DNA sequence: TGCAGTGCTGACCCGGGACAGTATAATCTGGAGACCCAGTACTTC.

The rearrangement joins TRBV7-6 to TRBJ2-5, with 7 nucleotides matching TRBD1. The CDR3 extends over 16 amino acids. Trimming removed 4 bases from V and 4 bases from J; junction bases left unmatched: 12. Per germline, CDR1 SGHVS and CDR2 FNYEAQ. The CDR3 DNA reads as TGTGCCAGCAGCTACGAAGGGACAGTTACAGGAGAGACCCAGTACTTC. Translated: CASSYEGTVTGETQYF. Drawing the rest from reference TRBV7-6 and TRBJ2-5, the complete variable domain is GAGVSQSPRYKVTKRGQDVALRCDPISGHVSLYWYRQALGQGPEFLTYFNYEAQQDKSGLPNDRFSAERPEGSISTLTIQRTEQRDSAMYRCASSYEGTVTGETQYFGPGTRLLVL.

The J gene is TRBJ1-2, the V gene TRBV27, with D tentatively TRBD1 (6 bases). CDR3 length equals 16 residues. CDR1 MNHEY and CDR2 SMNVEV come from the germline V gene (reference sequence). V lost 4 bases and J 1 base, leaving 16 bases between the germline ends. The CDR3 bases are TGTGCCAGCAGTTCCCTACAGGGTAACCTTAACTATGGCTACACCTTC. Its translation: CASSSLQGNLNYGYTF.

V and J are TRBV20-1 and TRBJ1-1, with D unresolved. From germline, CDR1 is DFQATT and CDR2 SNEGSKA (reference sequence). The CDR3 runs 13 residues. V was clipped by 3 bases and J by 1 base, with 9 bases between them. This chain's CDR3 is CSASGWGNTEAFF. CDR3 in DNA: TGCAGTGCTAGTGGCTGGGGGAACACTGAAGCTTTCTTT.

This rearrangement joins TRBV28 to TRBJ2-2; TRBD1 matches at 8 bases. The CDR3 has 17 residues. Germline V lookup: CDR1 MDHEN, CDR2 SYDVKM. J gave up 1 base and V 3 bases, and 7 bases lay outside the gene matches. For the CDR3, the DNA is TGTGCCAGCAGTTTGAATACCGGGACAGGGAACACCGGGGAGCTGTTTTTT. The encoded protein is CASSLNTGTGNTGELFF.

This clonotype occurred many times. This chain connects TRBV12-5 to TRBJ2-3; no firm D call. CDR3 length: 11 residues. V was trimmed by 1 base and J by 4 bases, leaving 0 bases between them. The germline gives CDR1 LGHNT, CDR2 FRNRAP. The chain's CDR3 is CASGLADTQYF. The DNA for the CDR3 is TGTGCTAGTGGTTTGGCAGATACGCAGTATTTT.

The rearrangement links TRBV2 to TRBJ2-7, with D perhaps TRBD2 (6 bases). The germline V gene encodes CDR1 SNHLY and CDR2 FYNNEI. CDR3 length equals 16 residues. V was clipped by 7 bases and J by 0 bases, with 19 bases between them. CDR3 loop: CASIQELASRSYEQYF. In DNA form, the CDR3 reads TGTGCCAGCATTCAGGAACTAGCTAGTCGCTCCTACGAGCAGTACTTC.

This clonotype has a handful of counts. The V gene is TRBV12-3 or TRBV12-4, the J gene TRBJ1-2; D gene ambiguous. The CDR3 totals 13 residues. V lost 6 bases, J lost 8 bases, and 16 bases lay in between. The CDR3, as DNA: TGTGCCAGCAGCCAGTTGGTTTTAATGGGCTACACCTTC. Protein: CASSQLVLMGYTF.

The V call is TRBV20-1, the J call TRBJ2-1; 10 nucleotides line up with TRBD2. Germline lookup yields CDR1 DFQATT and CDR2 SNEGSKA (reference sequence). The CDR3 spans 15 residues. J was trimmed by 3 bases and V by 3 bases; bases with no gene match: 5. The CDR3 here is CSARPSGRVYNEQFF. In DNA, the CDR3 is TGCAGTGCTAGGCCCAGCGGGAGGGTCTACAATGAGCAGTTCTTC.

The chain combines TRBV18 with TRBJ2-1, with 9 nucleotides matching TRBD2. The CDR3 is 16 residues long. CDR1 and CDR2 (germline): KGHSH, LQKENI. V was clipped by 1 base and J by 12 bases; unmatched bases: 13. CDR3 DNA sequence: TGTGCCAGCTCACCACGGGTAGCGGGAGACAGCCATGGGCAGTTCTTC. Protein: CASSPRVAGDSHGQFF.

This clonotype came up once. It may be a read error: a sequence one base away is much more abundant. This rearrangement joins TRBV20-1 to TRBJ2-3; the D gene is possibly TRBD1 (6 bases). This CDR3 is 15 amino acids long. The germline V gene has CDR1 DFQATT and CDR2 SNEGSKA (reference sequence). CDR3 nucleotide sequence: TGCAGTACTAGGACAGCGACTGACGAAACAGATACGCAGTATTTT. Translation: CSTRTATDETDTQYF.

This clonotype was recorded at least ten times. The rearrangement links TRBV4-1 to TRBJ2-3; the D is unclear. V was trimmed by 3 bases and J by 4 bases, leaving 5 bases between them. Germline CDR1 and CDR2: MGHRA and YSYEKL. This CDR3 has 12 residues. The CDR3 loop reads CASSHEADTQYF. As DNA, the CDR3 is TGCGCCAGCAGCCATGAGGCAGATACGCAGTATTTT.

The chain combines TRBV12-3 or TRBV12-4 with TRBJ2-1; 7 bases agree with TRBD2. Unmatched junction bases numbered 11, after V lost 1 base and J lost 5 bases. This CDR3 has 17 amino acids. The CDR3, as DNA: TGTGCCAGCAGTTTAGAGTGGGTGGGGACTACACACAATGAGCAGTTCTTC. Encoded protein: CASSLEWVGTTHNEQFF.

This clonotype was seen a few times. This chain joins TRBV7-8 and TRBJ2-1, with D perhaps matching TRBD1 (6 bases). V was trimmed by 1 base and J by 6 bases, leaving 10 bases between them. Germline V CDR1 and CDR2: SGHVS, FQNEAQ. This CDR3 spans 14 amino acids. For the CDR3, the DNA is TGTGCCAGCAGCTTAGTGGCCAGGGGCAATGAGCAGTTCTTC. Translated: CASSLVARGNEQFF.

The rearrangement joins TRBV20-1 to TRBJ2-3; TRBD2 is a possible D gene (6 bases). The CDR3 covers 14 residues. V lost 0 bases and J lost 4, with 11 bases in between. The germline V gene has CDR1 DFQATT and CDR2 SNEGSKA (reference sequence). CDR3: CSARDPTSSDTQYF. For the CDR3, the DNA is TGCAGTGCTAGAGATCCAACTAGCTCAGATACGCAGTATTTT.

This clonotype was found a few times. The rearrangement joins TRBV24-1 to TRBJ2-1, with D possibly matching TRBD2 (5 bases). V dropped 4 bases and J dropped 4 bases, with 13 bases sitting between them. Germline V gene lookup returns CDR1 KGHDR and CDR2 SFDVKD. The CDR3 extends over 15 amino acids. The DNA of the CDR3 is TGTGCCACCAGTGACCCCGCCGGGGTATACAATGAGCAGTTCTTC. Its translation is CATSDPAGVYNEQFF.

The rearrangement links TRBV20-1 to TRBJ2-1; the match to TRBD2 covers 9 bases. The germline gives CDR1 DFQATT, CDR2 SNEGSKA (reference sequence). V was pared by 2 bases and J by 0 bases, with 5 bases of the junction left unmatched. The length of the CDR3 is 16 residues. CDR3 in DNA: TGCAGTGCTAGATGGCTAGCGGGATCCTCCTACAATGAGCAGTTCTTC. Translating it yields CSARWLAGSSYNEQFF.

The chain is built from TRBV11-2 and TRBJ2-3; the match to TRBD2 covers 11 bases. The V and J ends lost 5 bases and 6 bases, in that order; junction bases with no gene match: 10. The CDR3 length is 16 residues. Germline V gives CDR1 SGHAT, CDR2 FQNNGV. The CDR3 loop is CASSILLAGAGDTQYF. The CDR3 nucleotides read TGTGCCAGCAGCATCCTACTAGCGGGGGCAGGGGATACGCAGTATTTT. Drawing the rest from reference TRBV11-2 and TRBJ2-3, the complete variable domain is EAGVAQSPRYKIIEKRQSVAFWCNPISGHATLYWYQQILGQGPKLLIQFQNNGVVDDSQLPKDRFSAERLKGVDSTLKIQPAKLEDSAVYLCASSILLAGAGDTQYFGPGTRLTVL.

A note on this clonotype: This may be a read error: a much more frequent sequence differs by one nucleotide. CDR3 loop: CVSSAYDRGSRETQYF. DNA for the CDR3: TGTGTCAGCAGCGCCTATGACAGGGGGAGCCGAGAGACCCAGTACTTC. This chain joins TRBV3-1 and TRBJ2-5; 9 bases line up with TRBD1. The CDR3 runs 16 residues. The V gene's germline CDR1 is LGHDT and CDR2 YNNKEL (reference sequence).

This clonotype was picked up a small number of times. The chain carries TRBV11-1 and TRBJ2-7; TRBD1 matches at 8 bases. Near its end, the DNA agrees better with TRBJ2-5, so the J call may be wrong. The CDR3 spans 15 residues. CDR1 is SGHAT, CDR2 FQDESV, per germline (reference sequence). CDR3 residues: CASSSTTGAGETQYF. In DNA form, the CDR3 reads TGTGCCAGCAGCTCCACGACAGGGGCGGGGGAGACCCAGTACTTC.

This clonotype was seen only a few times. The chain is built from TRBV27 and TRBJ1-2, with D uncertain. Trimming removed 3 bases from V and 8 bases from J, with 13 bases in between. CDR3 length: 13 residues. Germline V gene lookup returns CDR1 MNHEY and CDR2 SMNVEV (reference sequence). The chain's CDR3 is CASSFNAVWGYTF. CDR3 DNA: TGTGCCAGCAGTTTCAATGCGGTCTGGGGCTACACCTTC.

There are a few counts of this clonotype. The rearrangement links TRBV6-1 to TRBJ2-7; a possible D gene is TRBD2 (5 bases). Trimming took off 7 bases at V and 2 bases at J, with 9 bases between the two ends. The CDR3 totals 12 residues. CDR1 and CDR2 (germline): MNHNS, SASEGT. CDR3 sequence reads: CASTAVPYEQYF. The DNA for the CDR3 is TGTGCCAGCACAGCGGTACCCTACGAGCAGTACTTC.

V gene TRBV14 combines with J gene TRBJ2-3; 10 nucleotides agree with TRBD2. Trimming took 4 bases from V and 12 from J; bases not matched to a gene: 10. The CDR3 is 14 residues long. Germline loops: CDR1 SGHDN, CDR2 FVKESK. CDR3 sequence reads: CASSPRAGGVPQYF. The CDR3 DNA reads TGTGCCAGCAGCCCCAGAGCGGGAGGGGTTCCACAGTATTTT. The complete variable domain, with remaining parts taken from reference TRBV14 and TRBJ2-3, reads EAGVTQFPSHSVIEKGQTVTLRCDPISGHDNLYWYRRVMGKEIKFLLHFVKESKQDESGMPNNRFLAERTGGTYSTLKVQPAELEDSGVYFCASSPRAGGVPQYFGPGTRLTVL.